This T cell receptor (beta chain) was sequenced in a study of T cell changes during pregnancy in multiple sclerosis. V lost 8 bases and J lost 0; bases outside the gene matches: 7. The CDR3 covers 15 residues. Germline loops: CDR1 MNHNS, CDR2 SASEGT. Produced via immunoSEQ multiplex PCR; TCRdb's table is partial and in-frame only. The repertoire holds about 67,000 clones, with about nine tenths as singletons. This clone was recorded only once. The sequence was obtained from a female donor with multiple sclerosis, enrolled in a pregnancy study. This specimen was peripheral blood, taken in the first trimester of pregnancy. V usage is TRBV6-1 and J usage is TRBJ2-3; 8 bases map to TRBD1. Here the CDR3 DNA reads TGTGCCAGCTCTCAAGACAGGGGTAGCACAGATACGCAGTATTTT. It yields the protein CASSQDRGSTDTQYF.